This entry lists 12 T cell receptor beta chains sequenced from one sample in a study of blood T cell repertoires in COVID-19. Profiling relied on immunoSEQ multiplex PCR, and the TCRdb table lists in-frame clones only, not all of them. The table shows 70,000 or so clones, with around 90% occurring only once. The sequenced material came from peripheral blood. The receptors shown here come from a woman in her 50s with acute or convalescent COVID-19.

V usage is TRBV25-1 and J usage is TRBJ1-5; tentatively, D is TRBD1 (6 bases). This CDR3 region has 15 residues. Germline CDR1 and CDR2: MGHDK and SYGVNS. Trimming stripped 4 bases from V and 4 bases from J, with 14 bases between. This chain's CDR3 is CASSASGVLNQPQHF. CDR3 DNA: TGTGCCAGCAGTGCCTCAGGGGTGCTGAATCAGCCCCAGCATTTT.

The V call is TRBV6-2 or TRBV6-3, the J call TRBJ2-7; D is possibly TRBD2 (6 bases). The CDR3 loop spans 15 amino acids. Trimming pared 3 bases from V and 2 bases from J, leaving 14 bases between. Germline CDR1 is MNHEY and CDR2 is SVGEGT. CDR3 DNA: TGTGCCAGCAGTTATTCGGTCGGAGGGACCTACGAGCAGTACTTC. The encoded protein is CASSYSVGGTYEQYF.

The J gene is TRBJ2-7, the V gene TRBV15; 8 nucleotides align to TRBD1. Germline V lookup: CDR1 LNHNV, CDR2 YYDKDF (reference sequence). This CDR3 comprises 11 residues. Unmatched junction bases numbered 0, after V lost 5 bases and J lost 6 bases. The CDR3, as DNA: TGTGCCACCAGCGGGACAGGCGAGCAGTACTTC. Its translation: CATSGTGEQYF.

J is TRBJ1-1 and V is TRBV25-1, with 7 bases aligning to TRBD1. Losses at the gene ends were 6 bases for V and 6 bases for J; bases not matched to a gene: 10. Germline-derived CDR1 and CDR2 are MGHDK and SYGVNS. CDR3 length: 14 amino acids. CDR3 bases: TGTGCCAGCAGCGAGGGACAGTCTCGGGCTGAAGCTTTCTTT. Translation: CASSEGQSRAEAFF.

The CDR3 region is CASSIGTNTGELFF. In nucleotides, the CDR3 is TGTGCCAGCAGCATCGGGACGAACACCGGGGAGCTGTTTTTT. The rearrangement joins TRBV11-1 to TRBJ2-2, with D possibly being TRBD2 (5 bases). Germline V lookup: CDR1 SGHAT, CDR2 FQDESV (reference sequence). V was clipped by 5 bases and J by 0 bases, with 7 bases between them. This CDR3 has 14 amino acids.

The CDR3 DNA reads as TGTGCCACCAGCAGAGATCTGGGGGCCGAAAAACTGTTTTTT. Translated, it gives CATSRDLGAEKLFF. The chain combines TRBV15 with TRBJ1-4; TRBD1 is a possible D gene (6 bases). The CDR3 is 14 amino acids. The germline V and J ends were trimmed by 0 bases and 8 bases, with 10 bases remaining between them. Germline lookup yields CDR1 LNHNV and CDR2 YYDKDF (reference sequence).

The rearrangement joins TRBV28 to TRBJ1-6, with 8 nucleotides matching TRBD1. Trimming removed 6 bases from V and 7 bases from J; junction bases left unmatched: 5. The CDR3 length is 14 residues. In germline, CDR1 is MDHEN, CDR2 SYDVKM. DNA for the CDR3: TGTGCCAGCAGGGCAGGGGGCTGGAATTCACCCCTCCACTTT. Its translation: CASRAGGWNSPLHF.

The chain's CDR3 is CASSSTGGIGGYTF. CDR3 in DNA: TGTGCCAGCAGTTCGACCGGGGGAATTGGGGGCTACACCTTC. The rearrangement links TRBV2 to TRBJ1-2, with TRBD1 as a possible D gene (5 bases). Germline values: CDR1 SNHLY, CDR2 FYNNEI. The CDR3 covers 14 residues. Trimming shortened V by 5 bases and J by 8 bases, and 18 bases separated the two germline ends.

This clone was counted once. The chain is built from TRBV18 and TRBJ2-3; tentatively, D is TRBD1 (5 bases). The CDR3 spans 15 residues. The V gene lost 3 bases and the J gene lost 3 bases, with 13 bases spanning the gap. The germline V gene has CDR1 KGHSH and CDR2 LQKENI. The CDR3 DNA reads as TGTGCCAGCTCACCGGTATCTCAGGGAACAGATACGCAGTATTTT. Translated, it gives CASSPVSQGTDTQYF.

This chain uses TRBV3-1 (or the pseudogene TRBV3-2) with TRBJ1-2, with unresolved D. Trimming stripped 2 bases from V and 6 bases from J, with 10 bases between. In germline, CDR1 is LGHDT, CDR2 YNNKEL (reference sequence). This CDR3 has 13 residues. The CDR3 loop is CASSQRWSDGYTF. CDR3 in DNA: TGTGCCAGCAGCCAAAGATGGTCGGATGGCTACACCTTC.

As DNA, the CDR3 is TGCGCCAGCAGCCATTCCACCAGGGGGAACACTGAAGCTTTCTTT. Encoded protein: CASSHSTRGNTEAFF. This rearrangement joins TRBV4-1 to TRBJ1-1, with D possibly matching TRBD1 (6 bases). This CDR3 is 15 amino acids long. Trimming stripped 3 bases from V and 1 base from J, with 12 bases between. CDR1 and CDR2 from the germline V gene are MGHRA and YSYEKL.

The chain employs TRBV7-9 and TRBJ1-2; D is uncertain. Germline loops: CDR1 SEHNR, CDR2 FQNEAQ (reference sequence). Trimming took off 4 bases at V and 2 bases at J, with 14 bases between the two ends. The CDR3 totals 15 residues. The DNA for the CDR3 is TGTGCCAGCAGCTACCCCGGGAAGGAAAACTATGGCTACACCTTC. Translation: CASSYPGKENYGYTF.